The clone carrying this T cell receptor (beta chain) was seen a few times. The junction had 11 bases not matched to a gene; V was cut back by 6 bases and J by 5 bases. The CDR3 spans 15 residues. Germline V CDR1 and CDR2: MDHEN, SYDVKM. PCR employed 60 Vbeta and 13 Jbeta primers. Here immunoSEQ multiplex PCR was the method, and the copy in TCRdb shows in-frame clones only, minus some. Of 90,000 to 150,000 clones in the sample, roughly 78% were seen once. The sample belongs to a study of cytomegalovirus exposure and HLA in healthy donors. The rearrangement joins TRBV28 to TRBJ2-7; 9 bases are shared with TRBD1. This TCR came from a woman younger than 45 in good health and CMV-seropositive. The sample taken for sequencing was PBMCs. CDR3 sequence reads: CASRAGTGTPDEQYF. The DNA of the CDR3 is TGTGCCAGCAGAGCCGGGACAGGGACGCCGGACGAGCAGTACTTC.